A single sample is the source of the 20 T cell receptor beta chains below, sequenced in a study of CD8+ T cells in alopecia areata. Treatment of the sample: oral pan-JAK inhibitor, 5-10 mg twice daily. Reverse transcription of extracted RNA yielded cDNA, which provided the sequencing template. The repertoire was sequenced with immunoSEQ multiplex PCR; TCRdb's copy has only in-frame clones and lacks some. The data hold 90,000 to 120,000 clones, with 84% observed a single time. The material sequenced was CD8+ T cells sorted from blood, taken at week 24, from a patient treated with tofacitinib. These receptors were collected from a human donor with alopecia areata.

The chain is built from TRBV4-1 and TRBJ1-1; D not resolved. The CDR3 sequence is 13 residues long. Trimming took 4 bases from V and 4 from J, leaving 10 bases between them. Germline assignment: CDR1 MGHRA and CDR2 YSYEKL. The CDR3 nucleotides are TGCGCCAGCAGCCGCCTACACGGCACTGAAGCTTTCTTT. Translating gives CASSRLHGTEAFF.

This chain links TRBV5-6 with TRBJ2-5; D is unclear. This CDR3 contains 13 residues. Per the germline V gene, CDR1 is SGHDT and CDR2 is YYEEEE. The V and J ends lost 5 bases and 1 base respectively, with 9 bases between them. Written as DNA, the CDR3 is TGTGCCAGCAGGCTAAGCCTCCAAGAGACCCAGTACTTC. Its protein is CASRLSLQETQYF.

The rearrangement links TRBV6-1 to TRBJ2-7; no clear D. The CDR3 is 13 amino acids. CDR1 and CDR2 from the germline V gene are MNHNS and SASEGT. V lost 8 bases and J lost 0, with 11 bases in between. The CDR3 DNA reads TGTGCCAGCGGGCCAGCGATCTCCTACGAGCAGTACTTC. Its protein product is CASGPAISYEQYF.

CDR3 in amino acids: CASSLTGSSTDTQYF. The CDR3 nucleotides are TGTGCCAGCAGCTTAACAGGGTCTAGCACAGATACGCAGTATTTT. The genes are TRBV7-3 and TRBJ2-3; D is uncertain. The germline CDR1 and CDR2 sequences are SGHTA and FQGTGA. This CDR3 is 15 amino acids long. V was clipped by 0 bases and J by 0 bases, with 7 bases between them.

The chain recombines TRBV27 with TRBJ2-3, with D hard to call. Per germline, CDR1 MNHEY and CDR2 SMNVEV (reference sequence). There are 12 residues in the CDR3. Trimming removed 6 bases at V and 4 bases at J, with 8 bases between. CDR3 sequence: CASSLSADTQYF. In DNA form, the CDR3 reads TGTGCCAGCAGCCTGAGCGCAGATACGCAGTATTTT.

The table lists this clone with a count of one. This sequence joins TRBV5-4 and TRBJ2-1, with D perhaps matching TRBD1 (6 bases). The CDR3 has 13 residues. The V gene lost 5 bases and the J gene lost 5 bases, with 11 bases spanning the gap. Per the germline V gene, CDR1 is SGHNT and CDR2 is YYREEE (reference sequence). The CDR3 bases are TGTGCCAGCAGGACGGACAGCCACAATGAGCAGTTCTTC. Protein sequence: CASRTDSHNEQFF.

The CDR3, as DNA: TGTGCCAGCTCACTTACCGGGGGGCGTGGAGAGACCCAGTACTTC. This codes for CASSLTGGRGETQYF. V gene TRBV9 combines with J gene TRBJ2-5; a possible D gene is TRBD2 (7 bases). From germline, CDR1 is SGDLS and CDR2 YYNGEE. The CDR3 has 15 residues. V gave up 7 bases and J gave up 4 bases, with 20 bases separating them. The full variable domain, with the rest looked up from reference TRBV9 and TRBJ2-5, is DSGVTQTPKHLITATGQRVTLRCSPRSGDLSVYWYQQSLDQGLQFLIQYYNGEERAKGNILERFSAQQFPDLHSELNLSSLELGDSALYFCASSLTGGRGETQYFGPGTRLLVL.

The chain joins TRBV27 to TRBJ2-5, with 9 nucleotides matching TRBD1. The end of the DNA is better explained by TRBJ2-7, so the J call may be wrong. This CDR3 contains 15 residues. The germline CDR1 and CDR2 sequences are MNHEY and SMNVEV (reference sequence). The CDR3, as DNA: TGTGCCAGCAGTTTATTCGGACAGGGGCCCTACGAGCAGTACTTC. Translated: CASSLFGQGPYEQYF.

J is TRBJ2-1 and V is TRBV18; 9 bases match TRBD2. CDR1 and CDR2 (germline): KGHSH, LQKENI. This CDR3 contains 16 residues. J gave up 4 bases and V 0 bases, and 4 bases lay outside the gene matches. CDR3 nucleotide sequence: TGTGCCAGCTCACCACCCGGCGGGGGGGCGTACAATGAGCAGTTCTTC. Its translation is CASSPPGGGAYNEQFF.

The chain carries TRBV9 and TRBJ2-1; 8 positions match TRBD1. The CDR3 has 16 residues. Germline V lookup: CDR1 SGDLS, CDR2 YYNGEE. V was pared by 7 bases and J by 0 bases, with 9 bases of the junction left unmatched. The CDR3 DNA follows: TGTGCCAGCTCCAGGGGGCTTCAGGACTCCTACAATGAGCAGTTCTTC. This gives the protein CASSRGLQDSYNEQFF.

V and J are TRBV6-5 and TRBJ2-2, with a weak D call TRBD2 (6 bases). V lost 7 bases and J lost 5, with 14 bases in between. The CDR3 extends over 14 amino acids. Germline assignment: CDR1 MNHEY and CDR2 SVGAGI. DNA of the CDR3: TGTGCCAGCAACATCGGGGGAGAGACCGGGGAGCTGTTTTTT. Its protein product is CASNIGGETGELFF.

The CDR3 sequence is CASSLIANTEAFF. CDR3 DNA: TGTGCCAGCAGTTTAATAGCGAACACTGAAGCTTTCTTT. The chain recombines TRBV27 with TRBJ1-1, with D hard to call. This CDR3 spans 13 amino acids. V lost 2 bases and J 1 base, leaving 5 bases between the germline ends. Per the germline V gene, CDR1 is MNHEY and CDR2 is SMNVEV (reference sequence).

The chain has TRBV5-6 and TRBJ2-1, with TRBD1 matching over 9 bases. J gave up 12 bases and V 0 bases, and 10 bases lay outside the gene matches. The CDR3 is 15 residues long. Germline lookup yields CDR1 SGHDT and CDR2 YYEEEE. The CDR3 protein is CASSLVGQGRIVQFF. The CDR3 nucleotides are TGTGCCAGCAGCTTGGTGGGACAGGGTCGAATCGTGCAGTTCTTC. Using reference TRBV5-6 and TRBJ2-1 for the parts outside the CDR3, the full variable domain is DAGVTQSPTHLIKTRGQQVTLRCSPKSGHDTVSWYQQALGQGPQFIFQYYEEEERQRGNFPDRFSGHQFPNYSSELNVNALLLGDSALYLCASSLVGQGRIVQFFGPGTRLTVL.

This sequence joins TRBV23-1 and TRBJ1-2; D is ambiguous. Being an ORF, TRBV23-1 has a function that is uncertain. The ends were cut back, 2 bases at V and 4 bases at J, with 5 bases in the middle. The CDR3 is made up of 12 amino acids. DNA of the CDR3: TGCGCCAGCAGTCAACAGGTCTATGGCTACACCTTC. Residues: CASSQQVYGYTF.

The rearrangement joins TRBV5-4 to TRBJ1-2; 7 bases fit TRBD1. CDR3 size: 14 residues. Germline loops: CDR1 SGHNT, CDR2 YYREEE (reference sequence). V shed 9 bases and J 2 bases; nucleotides not matched to a gene: 10. This CDR3 reads CATKNPGQNYGYTF. CDR3 sequence (DNA): TGTGCCACCAAAAACCCGGGACAGAACTATGGCTACACCTTC.

As concerns this clone: One end of the junction is discordant with germline, which a read error may explain. This chain uses TRBV5-4 with TRBJ2-7, with 7 bases that match TRBD1. This CDR3 has 15 residues. CDR1 and CDR2 (germline): SGHNT, YYREEE (reference sequence). The CDR3 loop reads CASSFRTGGRWEQYF. Written as DNA, the CDR3 is TGCGCCAGCAGCTTCCGGACAGGAGGCCGATGGGAGCAGTACTTC.

V gene TRBV6-1 combines with J gene TRBJ2-7, with D uncertain. The CDR3 runs to 12 residues. Deletions cut 3 bases from V and 5 bases from J, with 8 bases between. The germline V gene has CDR1 MNHNS and CDR2 SASEGT. CDR3 residues: CASSESGHEQYF. CDR3 nucleotide sequence: TGTGCCAGCAGTGAGTCGGGTCACGAGCAGTACTTC.

The chain is built from TRBV27 and TRBJ1-1; weak D call: TRBD1 (5 bases). Germline CDR1 is MNHEY and CDR2 is SMNVEV (reference sequence). CDR3 length equals 16 residues. Deletions cut 6 bases from V and 0 bases from J, with 17 bases between. DNA of the CDR3: TGTGCCAGCAGCTGGGACCCCTATCAAATGAACACTGAAGCTTTCTTT. It yields the protein CASSWDPYQMNTEAFF.

The chain combines TRBV7-9 with TRBJ2-3, with 9 nucleotides matching TRBD2. With 8 bases clipped from V and 0 bases from J, the junction kept 12 bases outside the gene matches. The CDR3 runs to 17 residues. Germline V gene lookup returns CDR1 SEHNR and CDR2 FQNEAQ (reference sequence). This CDR3 is CASPLSGGSDSTDTQYF. The DNA for the CDR3 is TGTGCCAGCCCTCTAAGCGGGGGGAGCGATAGCACAGATACGCAGTATTTT.

Only one count was recorded for this clone. The V call is TRBV30, the J call TRBJ2-2; no definite D call. CDR1 GTSNPN and CDR2 SVGIG come from the germline V gene (reference sequence). The V and J ends lost 0 bases and 3 bases respectively, with 14 bases between them. This CDR3 is built from 16 residues. In DNA form, the CDR3 reads TGTGCCTGGAGTGTAATTTATAGGGCGGACACCGGGGAGCTGTTTTTT. It encodes CAWSVIYRADTGELFF.